This T cell receptor beta chain was retrieved from a study of blood T cell repertoires in COVID-19. CDR3 size: 14 residues. Trimming pared 0 bases from V and 3 bases from J, leaving 7 bases between. Germline lookup yields CDR1 SGDLS and CDR2 YYNGEE. The table came from immunoSEQ multiplex PCR; TCRdb's copy has only in-frame clones and leaves some out. This sample has around 150,000 clones, with 85% found just once. The TCR was taken from a woman aged 40 to 49 who had recovered from COVID-19. The gene calls are TRBV9 and TRBJ2-1, with D maybe TRBD2 (5 bases). The sample taken for sequencing was PBMCs or T cells enriched from blood (not recorded which). The chain's CDR3 is CASSVVGDYNEQFF. The CDR3 nucleotides read TGTGCCAGCAGCGTAGTCGGGGACTACAATGAGCAGTTCTTC.